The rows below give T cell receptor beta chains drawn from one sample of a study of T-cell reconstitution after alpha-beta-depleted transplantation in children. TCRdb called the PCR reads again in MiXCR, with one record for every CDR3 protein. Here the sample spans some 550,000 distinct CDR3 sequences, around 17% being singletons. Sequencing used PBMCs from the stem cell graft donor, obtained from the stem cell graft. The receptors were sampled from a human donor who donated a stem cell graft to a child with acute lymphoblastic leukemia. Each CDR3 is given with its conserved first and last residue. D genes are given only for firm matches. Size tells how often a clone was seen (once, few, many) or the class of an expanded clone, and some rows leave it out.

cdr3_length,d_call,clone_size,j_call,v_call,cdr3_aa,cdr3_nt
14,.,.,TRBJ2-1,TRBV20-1,CSATPVGPGNEQFF,TGCAGTGCTACTCCGGTAGGACCGGGGAATGAGCAGTTCTTC
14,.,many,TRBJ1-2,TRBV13,CASSFAPQSYGYTF,TGTGCCAGCAGCTTCGCACCGCAGTCCTATGGCTACACCTTC
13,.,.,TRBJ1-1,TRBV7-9,CASLDRLNTEAFF,TGTGCCAGCCTTGACAGGCTGAACACTGAAGCTTTCTTT
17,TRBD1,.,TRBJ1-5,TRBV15,CATSRGRQGFGNQPQHF,TGTGCCACCAGCAGAGGTAGACAGGGGTTCGGCAATCAGCCCCAGCATTTT
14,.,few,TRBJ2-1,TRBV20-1,CSAGGTPNYNEQFF,TGCAGTGCTGGCGGGACTCCCAACTACAATGAGCAGTTCTTC
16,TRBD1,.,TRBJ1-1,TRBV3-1,CASSQGGTGGWTEAFF,TGTGCCAGCAGCCAAGGTGGGACAGGGGGATGGACTGAAGCTTTCTTT
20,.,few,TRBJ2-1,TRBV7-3,CASSLRGGSVWGSSYNEQFF,TGTGCCAGCAGCCTCAGGGGGGGGTCGGTTTGGGGAAGCTCCTACAATGAGCAGTTCTTC
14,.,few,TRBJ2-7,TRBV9,CASSVGTGIGEQYF,TGTGCCAGCAGCGTAGGAACAGGGATTGGCGAGCAGTACTTC
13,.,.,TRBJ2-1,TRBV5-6,CASSLWGNNEQFF,TGTGCCAGCAGCTTATGGGGGAACAATGAGCAGTTCTTC
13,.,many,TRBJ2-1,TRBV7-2,CASSFQSYNEQFF,TGTGCCAGCAGCTTCCAGTCTTACAATGAGCAGTTCTTC
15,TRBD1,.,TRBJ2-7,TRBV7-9,CASSPGQGRNYEQYF,TGTGCCAGCAGCCCCGGACAGGGAAGGAACTACGAGCAGTACTTC
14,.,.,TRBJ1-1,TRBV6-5,CASSYSRSLGGAFF,TGTGCCAGCAGTTACTCTAGGTCCCTGGGGGGAGCTTTCTTT
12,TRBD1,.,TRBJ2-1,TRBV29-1,CSEFDRVNEQFF,TGCAGCGAATTCGACAGGGTCAATGAGCAGTTCTTC
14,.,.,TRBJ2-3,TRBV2,CASREDPGTDTQYF,TGTGCCAGCAGGGAGGATCCGGGTACAGATACGCAGTATTTT
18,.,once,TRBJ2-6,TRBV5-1,CASSLEVREGAGANGLTF,TGCGCCAGCAGCTTGGAAGTTCGGGAGGGGGCCGGGGCCAACGGCCTGACTTTC
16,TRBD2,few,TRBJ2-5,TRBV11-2,CASSPGTSGYQETQYF,TGTGCCAGCAGCCCAGGGACTAGCGGCTACCAAGAGACCCAGTACTTC
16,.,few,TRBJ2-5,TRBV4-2,CASSQVPGRGEETQYF,TGTGCCAGCAGCCAAGTTCCGGGGCGCGGGGAGGAGACCCAGTACTTC
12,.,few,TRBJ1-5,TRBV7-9,CASSLVSGTQHF,TGTGCCAGCAGCTTAGTAAGCGGTACCCAGCATTTT
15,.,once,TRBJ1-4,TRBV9,CASSVASFTNEKLFF,TGTGCCAGCAGCGTAGCGAGTTTTACTAATGAAAAACTGTTTTTT
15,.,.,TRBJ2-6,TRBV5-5,CASSLWWTGANVLTF,TGTGCCAGCAGCTTGTGGTGGACTGGGGCCAACGTCCTGACTTTC
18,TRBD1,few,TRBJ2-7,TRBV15,CATSWPGTGATIAYEQYF,TGTGCCACCAGCTGGCCCGGGACAGGGGCGACCATAGCCTACGAGCAGTACTTC
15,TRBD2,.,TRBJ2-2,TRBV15,CATSRDLADTGELFF,TGTGCCACCAGCAGAGACCTAGCGGACACCGGGGAGCTGTTTTTT
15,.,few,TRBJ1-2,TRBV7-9,CASSWKGMDNYGYTF,TGTGCCAGCAGCTGGAAAGGGATGGATAACTATGGCTACACCTTC
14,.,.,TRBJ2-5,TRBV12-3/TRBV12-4,CASTLRPWEETQYF,TGTGCCAGCACCCTCCGGCCCTGGGAGGAGACCCAGTACTTC
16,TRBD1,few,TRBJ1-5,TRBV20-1,CSARDVRDRDSQPQHF,TGCAGTGCTAGAGATGTACGGGACAGAGATAGTCAGCCCCAGCATTTT
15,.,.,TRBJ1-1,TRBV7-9,CASSVRPREDTEAFF,TGTGCCAGCAGCGTTCGACCGCGCGAGGACACTGAAGCTTTCTTT
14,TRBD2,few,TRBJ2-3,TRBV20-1,CSARELAGTDTQYF,TGCAGTGCTAGAGAACTAGCGGGCACAGATACGCAGTATTTT
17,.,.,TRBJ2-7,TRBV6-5,CASSYSVGPESSYEQYF,TGTGCCAGCAGTTACTCTGTCGGGCCAGAGAGCTCCTACGAGCAGTACTTC
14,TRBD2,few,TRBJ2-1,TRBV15,CATSRDLGTSEQFF,TGTGCCACCAGCAGAGATCTAGGGACTAGCGAGCAGTTCTTC
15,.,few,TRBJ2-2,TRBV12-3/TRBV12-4,CASSLGWLGTGELFF,TGTGCCAGCAGTCTAGGGTGGCTGGGTACCGGGGAGCTGTTTTTT
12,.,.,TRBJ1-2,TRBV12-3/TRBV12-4,CASTPADTGYTF,TGTGCCAGCACTCCCGCGGATACGGGCTACACCTTC
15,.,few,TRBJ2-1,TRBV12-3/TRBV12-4,CASSPTPPRTNEQFF,TGTGCCAGCAGCCCTACTCCTCCCCGTACTAATGAGCAGTTCTTC
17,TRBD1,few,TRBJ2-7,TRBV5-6,CASSFSRRGQGAYEQYF,TGTGCCAGCAGCTTCAGTCGGAGGGGACAGGGGGCCTACGAGCAGTACTTC
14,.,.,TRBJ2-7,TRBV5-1,CASSPGSGAYEQYF,TGCGCCAGCAGCCCGGGGTCAGGGGCCTACGAGCAGTACTTC
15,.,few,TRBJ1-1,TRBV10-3,CAISDGVRMNTEAFF,TGTGCCATCAGTGACGGGGTCCGGATGAACACTGAAGCTTTCTTT
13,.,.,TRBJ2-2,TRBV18,CASSHRDTGELFF,TGTGCCAGCTCTCATCGGGACACCGGGGAGCTGTTTTTT
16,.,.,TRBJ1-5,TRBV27,CASSLSGQHSNQPQHF,TGTGCCAGCAGTTTATCCGGACAGCATAGCAATCAGCCCCAGCATTTT
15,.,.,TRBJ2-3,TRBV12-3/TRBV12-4,CASMARKKGTDTQYF,TGTGCCAGCATGGCACGTAAAAAAGGCACAGATACGCAGTATTTT
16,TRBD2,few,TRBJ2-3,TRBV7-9,CASSLSASGFTDTQYF,TGTGCCAGCAGCTTATCGGCTAGCGGATTCACAGATACGCAGTATTTT
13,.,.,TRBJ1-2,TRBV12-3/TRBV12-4,CASSLLDRNGYTF,TGTGCCAGCAGTCTACTCGACAGGAATGGCTACACCTTC
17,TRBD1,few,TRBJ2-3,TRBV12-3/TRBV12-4,CASRDPGQGTQTDTQYF,TGTGCCAGCAGGGACCCGGGACAGGGGACCCAGACAGATACGCAGTATTTT
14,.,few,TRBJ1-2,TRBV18,CASSPNNNNYGYTF,TGTGCCAGCTCACCAAATAACAATAACTATGGCTACACCTTC
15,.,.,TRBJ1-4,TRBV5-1,CASSQQTRGSEKLFF,TGCGCCAGCAGCCAACAGACACGGGGGAGCGAAAAACTGTTTTTT
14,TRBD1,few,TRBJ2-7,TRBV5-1,CASRWETGAYEQYF,TGCGCCAGCAGGTGGGAGACAGGGGCCTACGAGCAGTACTTC
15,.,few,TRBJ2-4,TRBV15,CATSRDLGGGRIQYF,TGTGCCACCAGCAGAGATCTCGGAGGGGGGAGGATTCAGTACTTC
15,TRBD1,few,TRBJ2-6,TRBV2,CASSPGTGRANVLTF,TGTGCCAGCAGCCCCGGGACAGGGAGGGCCAACGTCCTGACTTTC
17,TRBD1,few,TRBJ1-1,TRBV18,CASSPGQGGIVNTEAFF,TGTGCCAGCTCACCTGGACAGGGGGGGATTGTGAACACTGAAGCTTTCTTT
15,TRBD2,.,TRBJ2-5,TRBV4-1,CASSQVPAGGETQYF,TGCGCCAGCAGCCAAGTTCCAGCGGGAGGGGAGACCCAGTACTTC
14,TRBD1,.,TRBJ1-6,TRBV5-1,CASSKGQVDSPLHF,TGCGCCAGCAGCAAGGGACAGGTGGATTCACCCCTCCACTTT
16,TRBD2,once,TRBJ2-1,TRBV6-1,CASRRGTSVSYNEQFF,TGTGCCAGCCGACGGGGGACTAGCGTCTCCTACAATGAGCAGTTCTTC
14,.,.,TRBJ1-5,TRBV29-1,CSVDTGEDNQPQHF,TGCAGCGTTGACACCGGGGAGGACAATCAGCCCCAGCATTTT
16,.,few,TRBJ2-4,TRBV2,CASSEDSPLAKNIQYF,TGTGCCAGCAGCGAAGACAGCCCGCTAGCCAAAAACATTCAGTACTTC